This T cell receptor (beta chain) was identified during a study of beta chain features in type 1 diabetes. Across the whole study: Across every sample, some 110 million sorted cells were examined in total. Whole-study results and caveats: A moderate, significant TCRB CDR3 shortening appeared in type 1 diabetes across four CD4+ subsets.

This CDR3 spans 15 amino acids. CDR1 and CDR2 from the germline V gene are SGHRS and YFSETQ. Trimming removed 0 bases at V and 6 bases at J, with 16 bases between. Expressed TCRB transcripts were sequenced, since all the RNA that had been isolated was reverse transcribed. This table comes from immunoSEQ multiplex PCR, and its TCRdb copy is limited to in-frame clones, with some not included. This sample has about 140,000 clones, with less than 15% found just once. A few counts support this clone. Its specificity is unknown. Every donor provided one heparinised blood draw, which averaged roughly 120 mL. The authors sorted CD4+ naive, central memory, regulatory and stem cell-like memory cells via CD45RO/CCR7/CD25/CD127/CD95/CD27.

The chain couples TRBV5-1 to TRBJ2-7; the D gene is possibly TRBD1 (6 bases). Specimen: central memory CD4+ T cells from blood. This receptor was taken from a young man with type 1 diabetes. Here the CDR3 reads CASSLEGQPRSEQYF. The CDR3 region has the DNA TGCGCCAGCAGCTTGGAGGGACAACCTCGGAGCGAGCAGTACTTC.